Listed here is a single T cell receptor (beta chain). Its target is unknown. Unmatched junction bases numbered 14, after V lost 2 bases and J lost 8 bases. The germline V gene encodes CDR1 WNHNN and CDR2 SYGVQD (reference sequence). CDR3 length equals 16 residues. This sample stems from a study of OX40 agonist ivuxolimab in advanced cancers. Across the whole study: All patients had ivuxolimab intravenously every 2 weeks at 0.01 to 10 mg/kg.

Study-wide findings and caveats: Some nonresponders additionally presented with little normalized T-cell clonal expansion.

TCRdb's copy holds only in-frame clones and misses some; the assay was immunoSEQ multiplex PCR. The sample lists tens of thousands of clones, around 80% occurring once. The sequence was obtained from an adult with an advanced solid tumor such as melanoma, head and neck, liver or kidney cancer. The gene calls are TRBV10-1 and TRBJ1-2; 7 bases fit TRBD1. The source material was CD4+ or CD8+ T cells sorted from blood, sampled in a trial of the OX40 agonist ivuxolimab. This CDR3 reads CASSEPIPDREDGYTF. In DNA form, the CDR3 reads TGCGCCAGCAGTGAGCCCATCCCAGACAGGGAGGACGGCTACACCTTC.